Below are 13 T cell receptor beta chains sequenced from a single sample in a study of blood T cells in healthy people across ages. Primed by a sample-barcoded 5' primer and a J-beta primer mix, a second PCR proceeded for roughly 6 to 12 cycles. TCRdb processed the 5' RACE reads anew with MiXCR; each CDR3 protein has one entry. The sample includes around 870,000 distinct CDR3 sequences, about 30% of them seen just once. Sequenced sample: blood. The source is a woman of 80 years or more in good health.

A word on this clonotype: A much larger clone lies one base from this, so it may be a read error. The chain links TRBV6-2 or TRBV6-3 to TRBJ2-5; D possibly corresponds to TRBD2 (6 bases). V lost 11 bases, J lost 2 bases, and 21 bases lay in between. The CDR3 has 15 amino acids. Germline CDR1 reads MNHEY; CDR2 reads SVGEGT. DNA of the CDR3: TGTGCCTGCTCCGGACCGGAGGGATGGCAAGAGACCCAGTACTTC. This encodes CACSGPEGWQETQYF.

This clonotype was detected a few times. The chain has TRBV19 and TRBJ2-1; TRBD1 agrees at 7 bases. CDR3 length: 14 residues. V was pared by 1 base and J by 6 bases, with 3 bases of the junction left unmatched. CDR1 and CDR2 from the germline V gene are LNHDA and SQIVND (reference sequence). CDR3 in amino acids: CASSIGAGGNEQFF. The CDR3 region has the DNA TGTGCCAGTAGTATAGGGGCAGGGGGCAATGAGCAGTTCTTC.

In this sample, this clonotype turned up many times. The CDR3 bases are TGTGCCAGCAGTCCCCCCTGGGCTAGGAGGGGGGAGACCCAGTACTTC. Translating it yields CASSPPWARRGETQYF. The rearrangement uses TRBV6-5 and TRBJ2-5; D might be TRBD1 or TRBD2, each matching 6 bases. There are 16 residues in the CDR3. V was trimmed by 5 bases and J by 5 bases, leaving 21 bases between them. The germline V gene has CDR1 MNHEY and CDR2 SVGAGI.

The chain employs TRBV24-1 and TRBJ1-5; D gene uncertain. Looked up from germline, CDR1 is KGHDR and CDR2 is SFDVKD. There are 13 residues in the CDR3. V was shortened by 1 base and J by 6 bases, with 6 bases between the two germline ends. The CDR3 loop reads CATSDFGGQPQHF. CDR3 DNA sequence: TGTGCCACCAGTGATTTTGGCGGTCAGCCCCAGCATTTT.

There are a few counts of this clonotype. The chain uses TRBV7-9 and TRBJ2-5, with 13 bases matching TRBD2. Trimming cost V 5 bases and J 3 bases; bases outside gene matches: 9. Looked up from germline, CDR1 is SEHNR and CDR2 is FQNEAQ (reference sequence). CDR3 length equals 17 residues. The CDR3 nucleotides read TGTGCCAGCAGCACCAGACTAGCGGGGGGTTCCAAAGAGACCCAGTACTTC. The encoded protein is CASSTRLAGGSKETQYF.

This clonotype was seen many times. This rearrangement joins TRBV7-2 to TRBJ2-7; the D gene is possibly TRBD2 (5 bases). V lost 1 base to trimming and J lost 0 bases, with 10 bases between them. The CDR3 length is 15 residues. Per the germline V gene, CDR1 is SGHTA and CDR2 is FQGNSA. The CDR3 DNA follows: TGTGCCAGCAGCTTAGGCGGCGAGGGCTCCTACGAGCAGTACTTC. Its protein product is CASSLGGEGSYEQYF.

This clonotype has at least ten counts. This sequence joins TRBV3-1 and TRBJ1-2, with D tentatively TRBD1 (6 bases). Germline-derived CDR1 and CDR2 are LGHDT and YNNKEL (reference sequence). Trimming stripped 5 bases from V and 4 bases from J, with 14 bases between. This CDR3 comprises 14 residues. As DNA, the CDR3 is TGTGCCAGCAGCAACCTGGGACAAATCTATGGCTACACCTTC. Protein: CASSNLGQIYGYTF. The full variable domain, rest sourced from reference TRBV3-1 and TRBJ1-2, is DTAVSQTPKYLVTQMGNDKSIKCEQNLGHDTMYWYKQDSKKFLKIMFSYNNKELIINETVPNRFSPKSPDKAHLNLHINSLELGDSAVYFCASSNLGQIYGYTFGSGTRLTVV.

This clonotype appeared many times. The J gene is TRBJ2-1, the V gene TRBV24-1; 7 bases align to TRBD2. Germline-derived CDR1 and CDR2 are KGHDR and SFDVKD. The CDR3 covers 15 residues. The V and J ends lost 1 base and 8 bases, in that order; junction bases with no gene match: 7. The DNA for the CDR3 is TGTGCCACCAGTGATTTAGTCCGCGGGGGAGATGAGCAGTTCTTC. It specifies CATSDLVRGGDEQFF.

This clonotype was detected many times. The chain employs TRBV15 and TRBJ2-1; 9 bases map to TRBD2. Looked up from germline, CDR1 is LNHNV and CDR2 is YYDKDF (reference sequence). V was clipped by 3 bases and J by 0 bases; unmatched bases: 0. The CDR3 length is 15 residues. CDR3 in amino acids: CATSSSGSSYNEQFF. In DNA, the CDR3 is TGTGCCACCAGCAGTAGCGGGAGCTCCTACAATGAGCAGTTCTTC.

V and J are TRBV5-6 and TRBJ1-2; no clear D gene. V shed 4 bases and J shed 3 bases, with 13 bases lying between them. The CDR3 totals 14 residues. CDR1 and CDR2 from the germline V gene are SGHDT and YYEEEE. CDR3 region: CASSQPGRYYGYTF. DNA for the CDR3: TGTGCCAGCAGCCAACCAGGAAGGTACTATGGCTACACCTTC.

The chain has TRBV18 and TRBJ1-5; 7 bases agree with TRBD1. The V and J ends lost 3 bases and 3 bases, in that order; junction bases with no gene match: 8. The CDR3 sequence is 16 residues long. Germline V gene lookup returns CDR1 KGHSH and CDR2 LQKENI. The CDR3 region has the DNA TGTGCCAGCTCACCGGCTTGGACAGGAGACAATCAGCCCCAGCATTTT. Its protein product is CASSPAWTGDNQPQHF.

Comments on this clonotype: This may be a read error, as it is one base from a much larger clone. The V gene is TRBV14, the J gene TRBJ2-5; weak D call: TRBD2 (5 bases). The germline V gene has CDR1 SGHDN and CDR2 FVKESK. The CDR3 contains 12 residues. V was trimmed by 8 bases and J by 4 bases, leaving 11 bases between them. Written as DNA, the CDR3 is TGTGCCAGCGCCCTCCGGGGAGAGACCCAGTACTTC. This gives the protein CASALRGETQYF. The whole variable domain, remainder taken from reference TRBV14 and TRBJ2-5, is EAGVTQFPSHSVIEKGQTVTLRCDPISGHDNLYWYRRVMGKEIKFLLHFVKESKQDESGMPNNRFLAERTGGTYSTLKVQPAELEDSGVYFCASALRGETQYFGPGTRLLVL.

This clonotype was picked up many times. The J gene is TRBJ2-5, the V gene TRBV10-3; D is ambiguous. The CDR3 extends over 10 amino acids. V was cut by 8 bases and J by 5 bases, with 6 bases left in between. Germline V lookup: CDR1 ENHRY, CDR2 SYGVKD. CDR3 in amino acids: CAIRLETQYF. The CDR3 DNA reads TGTGCCATCCGGTTGGAGACCCAGTACTTC.